This T cell receptor (beta chain) originates from a study of cytomegalovirus exposure and HLA in healthy donors (TCRdb year 2017). For the wider study: According to an earlier analysis of 587 of the donors, 200 million or so T cells yielded 120 million or so unique TCR beta sequences and 250 to 350 Gb of sequence data. Donor age, sex, ethnicity and CMV serostatus were collected together with the repertoire data. The study combined high-throughput TCR immunosequencing, statistical association of individual TCRs with disease status, and machine learning to predict cytomegalovirus infection status. To study patterns of TCR occurrence, a later analysis re-analyzed previously published TCR beta repertoires from around 660 donors and added high-resolution HLA genotyping. Every discovery cohort repertoire had been produced on one sequencing platform. Because of strong linkage in the cohort, roughly five DR-DQ haplotypes were treated as single units for association and clustering. HLA typing covered class I and class II loci at four-digit resolution. The study was designed to test whether signatures of past pathogen exposure could be identified by cataloging public T cell receptors. Among the roughly 390 genotyped donors, around 81% belonged to the genetic ancestry cluster associated with self-reported Caucasian donors. The number of donors typed differed by locus, with 629-630 for A, B, C, DRB1 and DQB1, roughly 520 for DQA1, about 610 for DPA1, and 400 to 490 for DPB1. An earlier analysis of several hundred of the donors applied high-throughput TCR beta sequencing to assess whether each TCR beta V gene segment acted as functional or pseudogenic. Along with the 666-subject first cohort, a separate validation cohort of more than 90 different subjects was used. In the later analysis, no new phenotypic data were used to find candidate immune exposures; instead, reliance was placed on TCR beta sequences and their occurrence across donors. Among about 390 genotyped donors of the cohort, an average of around 240,000 unique TCR beta nucleotide sequences were sequenced per donor, around a sixth of them non-productive. An early release covering roughly 580 HLA-typed donors comprised about 300 gigabases of sequencing data and around 80 million unique TCR sequences. Using immunosequencing, the study profiled T cell repertoires from 666 subjects and related those repertoires to cytomegalovirus serostatus. Genome-wide SNP genotypes for about 55% of the roughly 670 donors were used in a later genetic analysis, which treated that subset as a discovery cohort.

The cohort was made up of about 610 healthy bone marrow donors. At the time of sampling, all cohort members were nominally healthy, though unrecorded immune exposures were likely present. The donor was CMV seronegative and belonged to the group of 350 to 400 seronegative cohort members. Each donor provided a peripheral blood sample, and peripheral blood mononuclear cells were used for TCR beta sequencing. The Qiagen DNeasy Blood Extraction Kit was used to extract genomic DNA from the blood cell samples. Receptor libraries were prepared by the immunoSEQ multiplex PCR assay. For the multiplex PCR, a mixture combining 60 forward primers for TCR Vbeta segments and 13 reverse primers for TCR Jbeta segments was used. Amplification of the CDR3 region of rearranged TCR beta genes was performed with a multiplex PCR assay on genomic DNA. On the Illumina HiSeq System, the amplified TCR beta libraries were sequenced as 87-base-pair reads. On the authors' methods: In a later analysis, 70 million to 95 million unique TCR beta chains were counted across the approximately 640 repertoires, and around 11 million of these chains were shared by at least two donors. To remove PCR and sequencing errors, raw reads were error-corrected and collapsed into unique sequences using a nearest-neighbor algorithm that merged closely related sequences. To assign V, D and J gene segments, CDR3 sequences were aligned to IMGT reference sequences. For a sequence to be retained, a match of at least six nucleotides to both a V gene segment and a J gene segment was required. Rearrangements were classified as productive when the CDR3 lacked stop codons and remained in frame with V and J, and all other rearrangements were classified as non-productive. CDR3 was defined by IMGT convention, running from the second conserved V-encoded cysteine to the conserved J-encoded phenylalanine. In an earlier analysis of some 550 of the donors, sequences lacking an unambiguous match to a single V gene segment were excluded. An earlier analysis of a few hundred of the donors classified V segments as functional when productive rearrangements were above 56.7% and as segregating when the standard deviation between donors was above 5%. A statistical classification framework was built for diagnosing cytomegalovirus status from the catalog of TCR beta chain sequences. In a later analysis, TCR nucleotide sequences were compared against IMGT/GENE-DB human TR gene sequences so that V and J genes could be assigned. Using the TCRdist pipeline, a later analysis assigned CDR3 sequences along with most-parsimonious VDJ recombination scenarios. In a later analysis, every TCR beta chain was defined by the combination of its CDR3 amino acid sequence and its V-gene family, and reads without a unique V-gene family were dropped. As a way to deal with suspected cross-contamination and a sequencing artifact, a later analysis dropped 592 nucleotide sequences that were highly shared and had low generation probability. For each public chain, a later analysis derived a clonal expansion index from normalized ranks of inferred template counts within each repertoire. In a later analysis, generation probabilities were computed using a VDJ recombination model fitted to out-of-frame rearrangements, and the results were checked against IGoR. A later analysis scored TCR-TCR, TCR-HLA and TCR-CMV co-occurrence with hypergeometric tests, applying a repertoire-size bias correction to TCR pairs. To estimate false discovery rates, a later analysis permuted the HLA or CMV assignments 20 times. A later analysis grouped co-occurring TCRs with DBSCAN, adding TCRdist sequence similarity when clustering within HLA-allele-positive subsets. Repertoires with fewer than 30,000 or more than 120,000 public chains were left out of co-occurrence clustering, as were a few repertoires with anomalous nucleotide sharing. The immuneACCESS repertoire file appears here via TCRdb, limited to in-frame rearrangements. These files lack a portion of the clones; in checked studies, under half of the deficit traces to unresolved V genes, and the cause of the others is not known. That table furnishes V, J and clone size, whereas the DNA furnished D and trimming. In this sample the table shows around 170,000 clones, 81% of which occur a single time. The top ten clonotypes cover around 4% of the sample.

Spanning cysteine to phenylalanine, the CDR3 consists of 14 amino acids. Of all the DNA, just the CDR3 is kept, 42 bases in frame from base 1. Trimming costs V 2 bases and J 3 bases, and their ends lie 10 bases apart. Reading the germline V gene (reference sequence) gives CDR1 MNHNY and CDR2 SVGAGI. Results the study describes overall, beyond this receptor: In an earlier analysis of fewer than 750 of the donors, most TCR beta V segments were observed in productive rearrangements about 87% or about 30% of the time, broadly matching IMGT annotations. Assigning TCR associations to individual alleles was difficult when HLA alleles, especially DR and DQ, strongly co-occurred. A later genetic analysis associated a missense DCLRE1C variant with V-gene and J-gene trimming of TCR beta chains, and an independent cohort replicated the association. The sequencing pipeline was judged likely to have produced a cluster of highly shared sequence variants as a technical artifact. In both the original and validation cohorts, the classifier was reported to diagnose cytomegalovirus status with high specificity and sensitivity. Because HLA typing was missing for some donors at each locus, association tests included only the typed subset. A later analysis found that TCR association rates varied across HLA loci, with DRB1 alleles showing the most associated TCRs and HLA-C alleles the fewest. In vitro tests confirmed that a few of the cytomegalovirus-associated TCR beta chains recognize cytomegalovirus antigens. It was suggested by the authors that the approach could potentially be generalized to other disease states and immunological phenotypes. A later analysis found that most CMV-associated TCR beta chains appeared HLA-restricted, with HLA associations seemingly driven largely by CMV exposure. The earlier analysis of 587 of the donors excluded roughly 16 rarely observed V segments, including chromosome 9 orphons, because counts were too low. A total of about 180 TCR beta chains were listed by the study as associated with cytomegalovirus. Sequencing depth was assumed to be roughly uniform across donors in the presence/absence analyses, though that assumption may not hold. Some IMGT-functional V segments, including TRBV6-2 and TRBV6-3, could not be told apart with the 87-base-pair reads, so those segments were excluded. A further reported finding was that TCR beta sequences accurately predicted the HLA-A and HLA-B alleles for most subjects in the first cohort. CMV serostatus was the only immune exposure information available for the cohort. Correlated functional status among segregating V segments might be attributable to linkage disequilibrium, but an unknown experimental factor could not be ruled out. In a later genetic analysis, fewer N-insertions in productive TCRs were reported among donors in an Asian-associated ancestry cluster than the approximately 670-donor mean. According to a later analysis, parvovirus B19, influenza, CMV and Epstein-Barr virus appeared linked to several top co-occurrence clusters. Most TCR sequences were seen in very few donors, while some public TCRs were found in many individuals. Compared with equally common non-associated chains, HLA-associated TCR beta chains in a later analysis were more clonally expanded and had lower generation probabilities. The cohort was sequenced for TCR beta chains only, and without alpha or paired-chain data the features that could be detected were limited. In a later analysis, around 17,000 TCR beta sequences were associated with specific HLA alleles at a false discovery rate of 0.05.

Details on this clone: Its cognate antigen has yet to be identified. No per-base quality is available; no much larger clone lies one base away.

Material for sequencing was PBMCs. The receptor comes from a man aged 50 to 60 in good health and CMV-seronegative. The chain joins TRBV6-6 to TRBJ1-2; the D gene is perhaps TRBD1, from 5 matching bases. The CDR3 protein is CASSYGQGDYGYTF. The nucleotides read TGTGCCAGCAGTTACGGTCAGGGTGACTATGGCTACACCTTC.